A selection of T cell receptor beta chains follows, all from one sample in a study of T cell responses to AZD1222 COVID-19 vaccine. Profiled with immunoSEQ multiplex PCR; TCRdb holds only in-frame clones, not every one. Here the sample spans around 95,000 clones, approximately 87% being singletons. The material sequenced was peripheral blood, taken on day 0 of MenACWY control vaccination. The receptors here all came from an adult in good health. The CDR3 runs from the conserved cysteine through the conserved F or W. A D gene is named only where the DNA matches it firmly. Expanded clones get a size class; other rows say once, few or many, or leave the size out.

V gene	clone size	J gene	D gene	CDR3 protein	CDR3 DNA
TRBV5-8	few	TRBJ2-3	NA	CASSPGRALTDTQYF	TGTGCCAGCAGCCCGGGCAGGGCTCTGACAGATACGCAGTATTTT
TRBV28	NA	TRBJ2-5	NA	CASTIQAGWQTQYF	TGTGCCAGCACCATTCAAGCAGGGTGGCAGACCCAGTACTTC
TRBV6-5	NA	TRBJ1-5	TRBD1	CASSYSTGPNQPQHF	TGTGCCAGCAGTTACTCGACAGGGCCAAATCAGCCCCAGCATTTT
TRBV30	NA	TRBJ2-7	NA	CAWRPPGTLTYF	TGTGCCTGGAGGCCCCCTGGGACTCTTACTTACTTC
TRBV7-2	NA	TRBJ2-1	TRBD2	CASSQSSGGWVFF	TGTGCCAGCAGCCAATCTAGCGGAGGTTGGGTGTTCTTC
TRBV12-3/TRBV12-4	NA	TRBJ2-2	NA	CASSPRGFGELFF	TGTGCCAGCAGTCCAAGGGGTTTCGGGGAGCTGTTTTTT
TRBV9	NA	TRBJ2-3	NA	CASSVVFGGGTDTQYF	TGTGCCAGCAGCGTAGTCTTCGGAGGGGGCACAGATACGCAGTATTTT
TRBV3-1/TRBV3-2	NA	TRBJ1-1	NA	CASSLDPERGTEAFF	TGTGCCAGCAGCCTAGATCCCGAGAGGGGGACTGAAGCTTTCTTT
TRBV18	NA	TRBJ1-1	NA	CASSPGLMTVEAFF	TGTGCCAGCTCACCAGGATTGATGACAGTTGAAGCTTTCTTT
TRBV5-4	NA	TRBJ1-1	TRBD1	CASSKRTGTNTEAFF	TGTGCCAGCAGCAAAAGGACAGGGACGAACACTGAAGCTTTCTTT
TRBV6-5	NA	TRBJ2-1	TRBD1	CASTGQGWNEQFF	TGTGCCAGCACTGGACAGGGTTGGAATGAGCAGTTCTTC
TRBV19	NA	TRBJ1-5	NA	CASSPAQQRGNQPQHF	TGTGCCAGTAGCCCCGCACAGCAGAGGGGCAATCAGCCCCAGCATTTT
TRBV19	NA	TRBJ1-2	TRBD1	CASSTGTGLGGYTF	TGTGCCAGTAGTACAGGGACAGGCCTGGGAGGCTACACCTTC
TRBV6-2/TRBV6-3	NA	TRBJ1-1	NA	CASSPSHREAFF	TGTGCCAGCAGTCCATCACACAGGGAAGCTTTCTTT
TRBV18	NA	TRBJ1-2	NA	CASSPIDSTGGYTF	TGTGCCAGCTCACCGATCGACAGTACAGGGGGCTACACCTTC
TRBV5-1	NA	TRBJ2-3	TRBD2	CASSFGTTTDTQYF	TGCGCCAGCAGCTTCGGGACTACCACAGATACGCAGTATTTT
TRBV7-9	NA	TRBJ2-7	NA	CASSLAEGSEQYF	TGTGCCAGCAGCTTAGCGGAGGGATCCGAGCAGTACTTC
TRBV28	NA	TRBJ1-2	NA	CASSPGYGYTF	TGTGCCAGCAGTCCAGGGTATGGCTACACCTTC
TRBV10-1	NA	TRBJ2-2	NA	CASRGGTNTGELFF	TGCGCCAGCAGGGGGGGAACGAACACCGGGGAGCTGTTTTTT
TRBV7-6	NA	TRBJ2-1	NA	CASSLAQLNEQFF	TGTGCCAGCAGCTTAGCACAGCTCAATGAGCAGTTCTTC
TRBV11-2	NA	TRBJ2-3	NA	CASSLDGGRTQYF	TGTGCCAGCAGCTTAGATGGGGGGCGTACGCAGTATTTT
TRBV9	once	TRBJ1-2	NA	CASSARDGGFNYGYTF	TGTGCCAGCAGCGCGAGAGACGGGGGTTTTAACTATGGCTACACCTTC
TRBV7-9	once	TRBJ2-1	NA	CASSQAVRGNEQFF	TGTGCCAGCAGCCAAGCCGTCCGGGGAAATGAGCAGTTCTTC
TRBV19	NA	TRBJ2-7	NA	CASSVGWSSYEQYF	TGTGCCAGTAGCGTGGGGTGGAGCTCCTACGAGCAGTACTTC
TRBV7-9	NA	TRBJ1-4	NA	CASSLPPFRDNEKLFF	TGTGCCAGCAGCTTACCCCCTTTCAGGGATAATGAAAAACTGTTTTTT
TRBV24-1	NA	TRBJ2-7	TRBD1	CATSDPRDRSYEQYF	TGTGCCACCAGTGATCCCAGGGACAGGAGCTACGAGCAGTACTTC
TRBV9	NA	TRBJ1-2	NA	CASSVAWQAYGYTF	TGTGCCAGCAGCGTAGCTTGGCAAGCCTATGGCTACACCTTC
TRBV5-4	NA	TRBJ2-1	TRBD2	CASSLVQAGDYNEQFF	TGTGCCAGCAGCTTGGTCCAAGCGGGGGATTACAATGAGCAGTTCTTC
TRBV10-3	NA	TRBJ2-2	NA	CAISEFAQNTGELFF	TGTGCCATCAGTGAATTTGCGCAGAACACCGGGGAGCTGTTTTTT
TRBV19	once	TRBJ1-2	NA	CASSQETVLYGYTF	TGTGCCAGTAGCCAGGAGACAGTCCTCTATGGCTACACCTTC
TRBV27	NA	TRBJ1-4	NA	CASSLRAGFNEKLFF	TGTGCCAGCAGTTTAAGGGCAGGATTTAATGAAAAACTGTTTTTT
TRBV6-5	NA	TRBJ2-7	NA	CASRTGVGTYEQYF	TGTGCCAGCAGGACTGGGGTTGGGACCTACGAGCAGTACTTC
TRBV6-6	NA	TRBJ2-3	TRBD1	CASSSGQGGYTDTQYF	TGTGCCAGCAGTTCAGGACAGGGAGGCTACACAGATACGCAGTATTTT
TRBV4-3	NA	TRBJ1-2	NA	CASSPGPASYGYTF	TGCGCCAGCAGCCCGGGACCTGCGAGCTATGGCTACACCTTC
TRBV9	NA	TRBJ1-5	TRBD1	CASSGGTGDFWPQHF	TGTGCCAGCAGCGGGGGGACAGGGGATTTTTGGCCCCAGCATTTT
TRBV10-1	few	TRBJ1-2	NA	CASSDSEGGYTF	TGCGCCAGCAGTGACAGCGAAGGGGGCTACACCTTC
TRBV29-1	once	TRBJ2-2	NA	CSVVRDSLNTGELFF	TGCAGCGTTGTCAGAGACTCGTTGAACACCGGGGAGCTGTTTTTT
TRBV7-9	NA	TRBJ2-7	TRBD1	CASSFVLTGGRYEQYF	TGTGCCAGCAGCTTTGTACTGACAGGGGGAAGATACGAGCAGTACTTC
TRBV5-1	NA	TRBJ2-2	NA	CASSLAPKSPANTGELFF	TGCGCCAGCAGCTTGGCTCCGAAGTCCCCAGCGAACACCGGGGAGCTGTTTTTT
TRBV5-6	NA	TRBJ2-7	TRBD1	CASSLGQGRYEQYF	TGTGCCAGCAGCTTGGGACAGGGTCGCTACGAGCAGTACTTC
TRBV19	NA	TRBJ2-5	TRBD2	CASSSGGRETQYF	TGTGCCAGTAGTTCGGGGGGAAGGGAGACCCAGTACTTC
TRBV11-2	NA	TRBJ2-2	NA	CASSRFTGPGELFF	TGTGCCAGCAGCCGCTTCACTGGGCCCGGGGAGCTGTTTTTT